These 23 T cell receptor beta chains were all obtained from the same sample, sequenced in a study of T cell repertoires in cytomegalovirus infection. MiXCR, run by TCRdb on the reads, gives a single entry per CDR3 protein. The sample holds a few hundred thousand distinct CDR3 sequences; roughly 25% are singletons and the top ten take about 14%. For these receptors, no antigen is known. This sample comprised cultured PBMCs, obtained from culture after CMV antigen stimulation. The receptors originated from a human donor in good health (CMV status not recorded). Some clones in this sample may be carry-over from other donors' samples.

This clonotype was found a few times. This chain uses TRBV6-5 with TRBJ2-7; 8 bases are a match to TRBD2. The CDR3 has 12 amino acids. Germline trimming cut 5 bases from V and 12 bases from J; bases unmatched to any gene: 9. Looked up from germline, CDR1 is MNHEY and CDR2 is SVGAGI. The CDR3 DNA follows: TGTGCCAGCAGTAAGGTTAGCGGGAAGCCGTACGTC. It is translated as CASSKVSGKPYV.

This clonotype was seen a few times. J is TRBJ2-1 and V is TRBV12-3 or TRBV12-4; D possibly corresponds to TRBD2 (6 bases). Trimming took off 3 bases at V and 12 bases at J, with 12 bases between the two ends. CDR3 size: 12 residues. CDR3: CASSFPGSGQFF. The CDR3 nucleotides read TGTGCCAGCAGTTTCCCCGGGAGTGGGCAGTTCTTC.

The chain has TRBV27 and TRBJ1-6, with D possibly matching TRBD1 (5 bases). The CDR3 is 17 amino acids. In germline, CDR1 is MNHEY, CDR2 SMNVEV (reference sequence). V was cut by 2 bases and J by 6 bases, with 17 bases left in between. CDR3 in DNA: TGTGCCAGCAGTTTAAGGTTGGGGGTGATACCTAATTCACCCCTCCACTTT. Protein sequence: CASSLRLGVIPNSPLHF.

The chain joins TRBV7-2 to TRBJ2-3, with D unresolved. With 4 bases removed from V and 5 bases from J, the gap between germline ends came to 13 bases. The CDR3 runs to 14 residues. The germline gives CDR1 SGHTA, CDR2 FQGNSA. DNA of the CDR3: TGTGCCAGCAGCTCCCTGGGTCGCCTAGATACGCAGTATTTT. It codes for CASSSLGRLDTQYF.

This sequence joins TRBV7-2 and TRBJ2-1; 8 bases align to TRBD2. Trimming cost V 4 bases and J 10 bases; bases outside gene matches: 21. CDR1 is SGHTA and CDR2 is FQGNSA in the germline V gene. This CDR3 has 18 amino acids. CDR3 residues: CASSSRPRVSGSYGEQFF. In DNA, the CDR3 is TGTGCCAGCAGCTCCCGGCCGAGGGTAAGCGGGAGTTACGGCGAGCAGTTCTTC.

This clonotype was counted many times. V and J are TRBV12-3 or TRBV12-4 and TRBJ2-1; 11 bases line up with TRBD2. The CDR3 is 16 residues long. V gave up 4 bases and J gave up 8 bases; unmatched junction bases: 10. The CDR3 DNA is TGTGCCAGCAGTTCATGGACTAGCGGGTCTGGGGATGAGCAGTTCTTC. Translating gives CASSSWTSGSGDEQFF.

There are a few counts of this clonotype. This chain uses TRBV7-2 with TRBJ2-7; 7 nucleotides agree with TRBD1. The CDR3 loop spans 15 amino acids. Germline lookup yields CDR1 SGHTA and CDR2 FQGNSA. With 3 bases clipped from V and 2 bases from J, the junction kept 7 bases outside the gene matches. CDR3 residues: CASSFFRDSPYEQYF. In DNA form, the CDR3 reads TGTGCCAGCAGCTTTTTCCGGGACAGCCCCTACGAGCAGTACTTC.

CDR3 nucleotide sequence: TGTGCCAGCAGTTTTGGGGGTAATCAAGAGACCCAGTACTTC. This codes for CASSFGGNQETQYF. The V gene is TRBV27, the J gene TRBJ2-5; the D gene could be TRBD1 or TRBD2 (5 bases each). V lost 3 bases and J 2 bases, leaving 10 bases between the germline ends. This CDR3 contains 14 residues. Germline assignment: CDR1 MNHEY and CDR2 SMNVEV (reference sequence).

This clonotype was observed many times. V and J are TRBV7-2 and TRBJ1-1, with unresolved D. This CDR3 has 13 amino acids. With 1 base removed from V and 7 bases from J, the gap between germline ends came to 10 bases. CDR1 is SGHTA and CDR2 is FQGNSA in the germline V gene. The CDR3 loop reads CASSLGRQVEAFF. DNA for the CDR3: TGTGCCAGCAGCTTAGGTCGGCAGGTTGAAGCTTTCTTT.

The chain employs TRBV11-2 and TRBJ2-2; 12 nucleotides align to TRBD2. The germline V gene encodes CDR1 SGHAT and CDR2 FQNNGV. Trimming at V came to 2 bases and at J to 3 bases, leaving 4 bases not matched to a gene. This CDR3 contains 17 residues. This CDR3 is CASSLLLAGGYTGELFF. The CDR3 nucleotides read TGTGCCAGCAGCTTATTACTAGCGGGAGGATACACCGGGGAGCTGTTTTTT.

This clonotype was counted at least ten times. This chain joins TRBV7-8 and TRBJ2-2; 9 nucleotides agree with TRBD2. The CDR3 length is 17 residues. V lost 0 bases, J lost 4 bases, and 6 bases stayed unmatched. CDR1 SGHVS and CDR2 FQNEAQ come from the germline V gene. CDR3 bases: TGTGCCAGCAGCTTAGCTCGCGGGAGGGATGGCACCGGGGAGCTGTTTTTT. Its protein is CASSLARGRDGTGELFF.

A remark on this clonotype: A much bigger clone sits one base away, suggesting this may be a read error. The V call is TRBV7-2, the J call TRBJ2-5, with 7 bases matching TRBD2. V trimming: 6 bases; J trimming: 1 base; junction bases outside the gene matches: 5. Germline V CDR1 and CDR2: SGHTA, FQGNSA. The CDR3 totals 14 residues. CDR3 region: CASRFSGGQETQYF. CDR3 in DNA: TGTGCCAGCAGATTCTCGGGAGGCCAAGAGACCCAGTACTTC.

This clonotype has just a few counts. V usage is TRBV4-3 and J usage is TRBJ1-2; 8 bases are a match to TRBD1. V lost 1 base to trimming and J lost 8 bases; unmatched junction nucleotides: 6. Germline CDR1 and CDR2: LGHNA and YSLEER. The CDR3 has 14 residues. The CDR3 reads CASSQGTTGGGYTF. Here the CDR3 DNA reads TGCGCCAGCAGCCAAGGCACTACAGGGGGGGGCTACACCTTC.

This clonotype was observed at least ten times. The rearrangement links TRBV12-3 or TRBV12-4 to TRBJ2-4; 16 bases agree with TRBD2. The CDR3 is 16 amino acids. The junction had 7 bases not matched to a gene; V was cut back by 5 bases and J by 9 bases. In DNA, the CDR3 is TGTGCCAGCAGTCCGACCGGGACTAGCGGGAGGGGCATTCAGTACTTC. This codes for CASSPTGTSGRGIQYF.

This clonotype was seen ten or more times. CDR3 protein: CASSLVGVYEQYV. CDR3 nucleotides: TGTGCCAGCAGCTTAGTGGGGGTGTACGAGCAGTACGTC. The chain uses TRBV7-8 and TRBJ2-7, with D perhaps given as TRBD1 or TRBD2 (5 bases each). This CDR3 has 13 amino acids. The V end lost 1 base, the J end lost 4 bases, and 8 bases lay between the germline ends. Per germline, CDR1 SGHVS and CDR2 FQNEAQ.

This clonotype has ten or more counts. CDR3 region: CASSRDRGNSPLHF. CDR3 coding DNA: TGTGCCAGCAGCCGCGATAGGGGAAATTCACCCCTCCACTTT. The chain is built from TRBV11-2 and TRBJ1-6, with D perhaps matching TRBD1 (5 bases). The germline gives CDR1 SGHAT, CDR2 FQNNGV. There are 14 residues in the CDR3. The ends were cut back, 5 bases at V and 7 bases at J, with 12 bases in the middle.

At least ten counts were recorded for this clonotype. The J gene is TRBJ2-7, the V gene TRBV5-4, with 9 bases identical to TRBD2. The CDR3 loop spans 15 amino acids. Germline loops: CDR1 SGHNT, CDR2 YYREEE (reference sequence). Trimming took 1 base from V and 3 from J; bases not matched to a gene: 5. In DNA form, the CDR3 reads TGTGCCAGCAGCTTGAAACTAGCGGGCCACTACGAGCAGTACTTC. It codes for CASSLKLAGHYEQYF.

V usage is TRBV5-4 and J usage is TRBJ1-2; D may be TRBD1 (5 bases). The CDR3 is 15 amino acids. Germline V gene sequence: CDR1 SGHNT, CDR2 YYREEE (reference sequence). The V gene lost 4 bases and the J gene lost 0 bases, with 13 bases spanning the gap. CDR3 sequence reads: CASSLDSRANYGYTF. The CDR3, as DNA: TGTGCCAGCAGCCTAGACAGCCGAGCTAACTATGGCTACACCTTC.

This rearrangement joins TRBV27 to TRBJ1-6; a possible D gene is TRBD1 (5 bases). CDR1 and CDR2 from the germline V gene are MNHEY and SMNVEV (reference sequence). The CDR3 is 15 amino acids. V lost 4 bases and J lost 4, with 11 bases in between. CDR3 sequence: CASSWGKGYNSPLHF. The CDR3 bases are TGTGCCAGCAGTTGGGGGAAGGGATATAATTCACCCCTCCACTTT.

V usage is TRBV11-2 and J usage is TRBJ2-3; 9 bases align to TRBD2. The length of the CDR3 is 16 residues. Germline V gene lookup returns CDR1 SGHAT and CDR2 FQNNGV. V shed 5 bases and J 3 bases; nucleotides not matched to a gene: 9. The CDR3 nucleotides read TGTGCCAGCAGCCCTATTAGCGGGAGTAAAACAGATACGCAGTATTTT. This gives the protein CASSPISGSKTDTQYF.

The chain links TRBV15 to TRBJ2-7; 11 bases map to TRBD2. The germline CDR1 and CDR2 sequences are LNHNV and YYDKDF (reference sequence). After removal of 0 bases from V and 0 bases from J, the junction contained 16 bases not matched to a gene. The CDR3 covers 21 residues. CDR3 in DNA: TGTGCCACCAGCAGAGATGTTAGCGGGAGGGCTCTACCTCCGCCCTCCTACGAGCAGTACGTC. Translated, it gives CATSRDVSGRALPPPSYEQYV.

This clonotype has at least ten counts. The chain combines TRBV6-6 with TRBJ1-6, with 11 nucleotides matching TRBD1. V was pared by 6 bases and J by 10 bases, with 11 bases of the junction left unmatched. CDR3 length equals 16 residues. Germline assignment: CDR1 MNHNY and CDR2 SVGAGI (reference sequence). CDR3 region: CASSYGQGAVGSPLHF. The CDR3 DNA reads as TGTGCCAGCAGCTATGGACAGGGGGCGGTGGGGTCACCCCTCCACTTT.

This sequence joins TRBV7-8 and TRBJ2-7, with TRBD2 matching over 7 bases. Trimming at V came to 6 bases and at J to 4 bases, leaving 9 bases not matched to a gene. The CDR3 runs to 14 residues. The germline CDR1 and CDR2 sequences are SGHVS and FQNEAQ. The CDR3 coding sequence is TGTGCCAGCAGTCGCATGCGGGAGTGGTACGAGCAGTACTTC. This codes for CASSRMREWYEQYF. Together with reference TRBV7-8 and TRBJ2-7, the CDR3 gives the full variable domain: GAGVSQSPRYKVAKRGQDVALRCDPISGHVSLFWYQQALGQGPEFLTYFQNEAQLDKSGLPSDRFFAERPEGSVSTLKIQRTQQEDSAVYLCASSRMREWYEQYFGPGTRLTVT.